This entry features one TCR beta chain sequence. The antigen remains unidentified. Researchers partitioned CD4+ cells into CD45RA+ naive and CD45RA-negative memory subsets. With 4 bases clipped from V and 6 bases from J, the junction kept 8 bases outside the gene matches. Germline V gene lookup returns CDR1 MDHEN and CDR2 SYDVKM. The CDR3 length is 14 residues. Study processing details: From ImmunoSEQ came sequences covering only the junction and carrying no quality scores, so filtering differed. Here immunoSEQ multiplex PCR was the method, and the copy in TCRdb shows in-frame clones only, minus some. The V and J calls and clone size come from that table; D and trimming were worked out from the DNA. The sample carries hundreds of thousands of clones, about 74% recorded once. This specimen belongs to a study of shared clonotypes between healthy human individuals. Study-wide context: A donor's plate count was three for CD4 naive and three for CD4 memory; CD8 naive had two and CD8 memory one.

General study findings and limits: The study found lower generation probabilities in non-shared clonotypes than in those shared by all four donors.

The chain is built from TRBV28 and TRBJ2-7; 8 nucleotides line up with TRBD1. The sample was memory CD4+ T cells sorted from blood. Subset defined: CD45RA-negative fraction. This TCR was recovered from a woman between 25 and 40 years old in good health. The chain's CDR3 is CASSSLDRVGEQYF. The DNA for the CDR3 is TGTGCCAGCAGTTCCCTGGACAGGGTAGGCGAGCAGTACTTC.